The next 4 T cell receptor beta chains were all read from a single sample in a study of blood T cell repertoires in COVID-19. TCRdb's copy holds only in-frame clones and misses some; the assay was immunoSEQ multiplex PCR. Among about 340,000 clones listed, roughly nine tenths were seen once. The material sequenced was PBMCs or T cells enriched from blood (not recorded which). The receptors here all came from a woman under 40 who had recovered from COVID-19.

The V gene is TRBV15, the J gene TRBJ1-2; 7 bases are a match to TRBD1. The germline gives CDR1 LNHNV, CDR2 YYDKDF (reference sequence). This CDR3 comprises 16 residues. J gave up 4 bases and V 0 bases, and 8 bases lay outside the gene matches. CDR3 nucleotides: TGTGCCACCAGCAGAGATAGAGACAGGGTGATCTATGGCTACACCTTC. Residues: CATSRDRDRVIYGYTF.

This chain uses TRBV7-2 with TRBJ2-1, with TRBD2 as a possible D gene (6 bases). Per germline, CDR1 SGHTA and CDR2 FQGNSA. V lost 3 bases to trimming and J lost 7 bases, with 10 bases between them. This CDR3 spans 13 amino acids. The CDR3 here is CASSFNGGNEQFF. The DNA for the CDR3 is TGTGCCAGCAGCTTCAACGGGGGAAATGAGCAGTTCTTC.

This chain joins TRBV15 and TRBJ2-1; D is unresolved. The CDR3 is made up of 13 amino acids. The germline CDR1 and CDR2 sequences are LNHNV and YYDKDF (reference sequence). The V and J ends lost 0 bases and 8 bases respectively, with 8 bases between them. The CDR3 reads CATSRDPFDEQFF. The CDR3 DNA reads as TGTGCCACCAGCAGAGACCCGTTCGATGAGCAGTTCTTC. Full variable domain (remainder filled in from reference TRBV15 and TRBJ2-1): DAMVIQNPRYQVTQFGKPVTLSCSQTLNHNVMYWYQQKSSQAPKLLFHYYDKDFNNEADTPDNFQSRRPNTSFCFLDIRSPGLGDTAMYLCATSRDPFDEQFFGPGTRLTVL.

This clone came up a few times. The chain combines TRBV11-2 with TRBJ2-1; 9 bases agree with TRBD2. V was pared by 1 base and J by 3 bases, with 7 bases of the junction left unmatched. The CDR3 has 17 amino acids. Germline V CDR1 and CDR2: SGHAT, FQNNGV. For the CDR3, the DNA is TGTGCCAGCAGCTTAGGAGGACTAGCGATTATCTACAATGAGCAGTTCTTC. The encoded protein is CASSLGGLAIIYNEQFF. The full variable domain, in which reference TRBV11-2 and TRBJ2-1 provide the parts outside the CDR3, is EAGVAQSPRYKIIEKRQSVAFWCNPISGHATLYWYQQILGQGPKLLIQFQNNGVVDDSQLPKDRFSAERLKGVDSTLKIQPAKLEDSAVYLCASSLGGLAIIYNEQFFGPGTRLTVL.